A single T cell receptor beta chain is shown here with its context. What it binds is not known. Generated by immunoSEQ multiplex PCR, the TCRdb table keeps only in-frame clones and is missing some. The repertoire holds around 310,000 clones, with roughly 80% as singletons. This entry is derived from a study of cytotoxic CD8 clonotypes in ibrutinib-treated CLL. Study as a whole: Results showed some 25 partial and 2 complete responses; following median about 62 months, around 15 remained remitted, approximately 12 advanced.

This CDR3 comprises 13 residues. V lost 2 bases and J lost 7; bases outside the gene matches: 5. CDR1 SQVTM and CDR2 ANQGSEA come from the germline V gene. General observations from the study: Measured clonality at baseline was greater than in age-matched healthy donors and tracked with circulating CD8+ T-cell counts.

The source material was PBMCs, sampled before ibrutinib treatment. The rearrangement joins TRBV29-1 to TRBJ2-3; 8 bases align to TRBD2. The sequence was obtained from a human donor with chronic lymphocytic leukemia. The CDR3 reads CSVERSGTNTQYF. CDR3 nucleotides: TGCAGCGTTGAACGTAGCGGGACGAATACGCAGTATTTT.